The source of this T cell receptor beta chain is a study of STAT5B mutations in CD4+ large granular lymphocyte leukemia. Study-wide results and caveats: Without putative leukemic clones, patient CD4-sorted repertoires remained more clonal than healthy CD4+ repertoires.

This clone was seen more than once but under ten times. Antigen: not known. Original handling: A productive frequency of 2.59 x 10-5 was the lowest detectable. The method was immunoSEQ multiplex PCR; TCRdb's version includes in-frame clones alone and lacks a portion of them. That table gives V, J and clone size, and the DNA gave D and trimming. The sample carries fewer than 50,000 clones, about 80% recorded once. Input material: CD4+ T cells from blood buffy coats. The source of this sequence is a human donor in good health.

The CDR3 sequence is CASRRTTSEAFF. CDR3 in DNA: TGTGCCAGCAGGAGGACAACGAGTGAAGCTTTCTTT. The rearrangement joins TRBV6-5 to TRBJ1-1, with D possibly being TRBD1 (5 bases). The CDR3 runs to 12 residues. Germline values: CDR1 MNHEY, CDR2 SVGAGI. Trimming shortened V by 6 bases and J by 7 bases, and 12 bases separated the two germline ends.